A selection of T cell receptor beta chains follows, all from one sample in a study of shared clonotypes between healthy human individuals. TCRdb keeps only in-frame clones here, not all; method: immunoSEQ multiplex PCR. This repertoire shows 600,000 to 700,000 clones, approximately 73% found once; its top ten account for around 1.7%. The source material was memory CD4+ T cells sorted from blood. These receptor sequences come from a woman aged 25 to 45 in good health. Each CDR3 is given with its conserved first and last residue. The D gene is left open where the match is weak. Size is omitted from some rows. Given values are once, few, many or a class for expanded clones.

D gene	clone size	J gene	V gene	CDR3 protein	CDR3 DNA
NA	NA	TRBJ1-1	TRBV6-1	CASSETRNTEAFF	TGTGCCAGCAGTGAAACAAGAAACACTGAAGCTTTCTTT
TRBD1	NA	TRBJ2-7	TRBV10-3	CAITRDSEGSEQYF	TGTGCCATCACCAGGGACAGTGAGGGTTCCGAGCAGTACTTC
TRBD1	once	TRBJ2-7	TRBV15	CATSRAGTGPYEQYF	TGTGCCACCAGCAGAGCTGGGACAGGGCCCTACGAGCAGTACTTC
NA	once	TRBJ1-3	TRBV18	CASSPPWASGNTIYF	TGTGCCAGCTCACCACCCTGGGCCTCTGGAAACACCATATATTTT
TRBD1	NA	TRBJ1-2	TRBV18	CASSQTGGDGYTF	TGTGCCAGCTCGCAGACAGGGGGCGATGGCTACACCTTC
NA	NA	TRBJ2-1	TRBV27	CASRMLQGNEQFF	TGTGCCAGCAGGATGCTACAGGGCAATGAGCAGTTCTTC
TRBD1	NA	TRBJ1-4	TRBV5-6	CASSLGDRGTQEKLFF	TGTGCCAGCAGCTTAGGGGACAGGGGGACACAGGAAAAACTGTTTTTT
NA	NA	TRBJ2-6	TRBV11-1	CASSLGLSSGANVLTF	TGTGCCAGCAGCTTAGGTCTGAGCTCTGGGGCCAACGTCCTGACTTTC
TRBD2	NA	TRBJ2-7	TRBV19	CAEFPSLAGEGEQYF	TGTGCCGAGTTTCCGTCGCTAGCGGGAGAAGGCGAGCAGTACTTC
NA	NA	TRBJ2-5	TRBV2	CASIPGSETQYF	TGTGCCAGCATTCCGGGATCAGAGACCCAGTACTTC
NA	NA	TRBJ1-4	TRBV28	CASSFYRANEKLFF	TGTGCCAGCAGTTTTTACAGAGCGAATGAAAAACTGTTTTTT
NA	NA	TRBJ2-5	TRBV5-1	CASSLQGEETQYF	TGCGCCAGCAGCTTACAGGGTGAGGAGACCCAGTACTTC
TRBD2	NA	TRBJ2-7	TRBV2	CASSGTGTSISYEQYF	TGTGCCAGCAGTGGGACCGGGACTAGCATCTCCTACGAGCAGTACTTC
NA	NA	TRBJ1-1	TRBV5-1	CASSERGREMAEAFF	TGCGCCAGCAGCGAAAGGGGCAGGGAGATGGCTGAAGCTTTCTTT
TRBD2	NA	TRBJ2-7	TRBV11-3	CASSLVAGDHEQYF	TGTGCCAGCAGCTTAGTAGCGGGAGACCACGAGCAGTACTTC
TRBD1	NA	TRBJ2-3	TRBV7-9	CASNAGTGLTDTQYF	TGTGCCAGCAACGCCGGGACAGGTCTCACAGATACGCAGTATTTT
TRBD2	few	TRBJ2-5	TRBV5-1	CASSLGLAGVETQYF	TGCGCCAGCAGCTTGGGACTAGCGGGAGTGGAGACCCAGTACTTC
TRBD1	NA	TRBJ1-5	TRBV19	CASTYRGGGNQPQHF	TGTGCCAGTACCTACAGGGGGGGCGGCAATCAGCCCCAGCATTTT
TRBD1	once	TRBJ2-3	TRBV19	CASSLDRGQTDTQYF	TGTGCCAGTAGCCTGGACAGGGGACAGACAGATACGCAGTATTTT
TRBD1	NA	TRBJ1-2	TRBV15	CATSRQGGGNYGYTF	TGTGCCACCAGCAGGCAGGGGGGCGGGAACTATGGCTACACCTTC
TRBD2	NA	TRBJ2-1	TRBV6-1	CASSDSSGSSYNEQFF	TGTGCCAGCAGTGATTCTAGCGGGAGTTCCTACAATGAGCAGTTCTTC
TRBD1	once	TRBJ1-3	TRBV6-5	CASRQGAGNTIYF	TGTGCCAGCAGACAGGGGGCCGGAAACACCATATATTTT
TRBD1	NA	TRBJ2-7	TRBV28	CASSLLQGKGYGNEQYF	TGTGCCAGCAGTTTATTACAGGGGAAGGGGTATGGGAACGAGCAGTACTTC
TRBD2	once	TRBJ2-1	TRBV7-6	CASSPSGTSYNEQFF	TGTGCCAGCAGTCCTAGCGGTACTTCCTACAATGAGCAGTTCTTC
NA	NA	TRBJ2-3	TRBV11-2	CASSLGPGKADTQYF	TGTGCCAGCAGCTTGGGTCCCGGGAAAGCAGATACGCAGTATTTT
NA	NA	TRBJ1-5	TRBV6-6	CASKWSENQPQHF	TGTGCCAGCAAGTGGTCTGAAAATCAGCCCCAGCATTTT
TRBD1	many	TRBJ1-2	TRBV6-5	CATKNRDRFYGYTF	TGTGCCACCAAAAACCGGGACAGATTCTATGGCTACACCTTC
NA	once	TRBJ1-2	TRBV5-5	CASSWRHSGYGYTF	TGTGCCAGCAGCTGGAGACATTCCGGCTATGGCTACACCTTC
TRBD1	NA	TRBJ2-3	TRBV5-6	CASSLGTGDKSDTQYF	TGTGCCAGCAGCTTGGGGACAGGGGATAAGTCAGATACGCAGTATTTT
TRBD1	NA	TRBJ1-1	TRBV7-3	CASSARPRGSATEAFF	TGTGCCAGCAGCGCAAGACCCAGGGGGTCCGCCACTGAAGCTTTCTTT
NA	NA	TRBJ1-4	TRBV19	CASSTGEANEKLFF	TGTGCCAGTAGCACCGGAGAGGCTAATGAAAAACTGTTTTTT
TRBD1	NA	TRBJ2-1	TRBV5-1	CASRDGTVYNEQFF	TGCGCCAGCAGGGACGGGACAGTATACAATGAGCAGTTCTTC
TRBD2	NA	TRBJ2-2	TRBV7-6	CASSDPGLAGVSGELFF	TGTGCCAGCAGCGACCCGGGACTAGCGGGAGTTTCCGGGGAGCTGTTTTTT
NA	NA	TRBJ1-5	TRBV7-9	CASSLGMGTHQPQHF	TGTGCCAGCAGCTTAGGGATGGGAACCCATCAGCCCCAGCATTTT